This note documents a single TCR beta chain sequence. These data are taken from a study of blood T cell repertoires in COVID-19. Turning to the study itself: Samples representing acute and convalescent COVID-19 were sourced from the United States, Italy and Spain. T cells, B-cell-depleted T cells, or PBMCs supplied cDNA or gDNA.

Trimming removed 5 bases at V and 0 bases at J, with 14 bases between. This CDR3 has 15 amino acids. Germline loops: CDR1 SGHAT, CDR2 FQNNGV. In the original analysis: How many nucleated cells were present was estimated from reference gene primer amplification. Only in-frame clones appear in the TCRdb table, and some are missing; sequencing was by immunoSEQ multiplex PCR. That table supplies the V and J calls and clone size; D and trimming were determined from the DNA. The sample carries around 200,000 clones, around 80% recorded once. The sample was peripheral blood. This clonotype originated in a woman in her 70s with acute or convalescent COVID-19. This chain links TRBV11-2 with TRBJ2-7, with D perhaps matching TRBD1 (5 bases). Here the CDR3 reads CASSLSVGVSYEQYF. The DNA of the CDR3 is TGTGCCAGCAGCCTAAGTGTAGGGGTCTCCTACGAGCAGTACTTC.